This T cell receptor beta chain is drawn from a study of CD8+ T cells in alopecia areata. Investigators isolated RNA and reverse transcribed it into cDNA to act as the sequencing template. The protocol was immunoSEQ multiplex PCR, while the TCRdb copy is restricted to in-frame clones and leaves out a portion. The table lists about 110,000 clones, approximately 60% of them singletons. Cell sorting on a FACSAria was used to separate CD4+ and CD8+ T cells from the PBMCs. This CDR3 is 14 amino acids long. J lost 11 bases, V lost 4 bases, and 14 bases had no gene match. In germline, CDR1 is SGDLS, CDR2 YYNGEE.

The origin of this receptor is a human donor in good health. Input material: CD8+ T cells sorted from blood. V and J are TRBV9 and TRBJ1-1; 7 bases match TRBD1. Here the CDR3 reads CASSPPPSGTVAFF. The CDR3, as DNA: TGTGCCAGCAGCCCTCCCCCATCCGGGACAGTGGCTTTCTTT. The whole variable domain, filled in from reference TRBV9 and TRBJ1-1, reads DSGVTQTPKHLITATGQRVTLRCSPRSGDLSVYWYQQSLDQGLQFLIQYYNGEERAKGNILERFSAQQFPDLHSELNLSSLELGDSALYFCASSPPPSGTVAFFGQGTRLTVV.